This T cell receptor beta chain derives from a study of blood T cell repertoires in COVID-19. Study-wide background: Acute and convalescent COVID-19 samples came from the United States, Italy and Spain. The cDNA or gDNA used as material had been derived from T cells, B-cell-depleted T cells, or PBMCs.

In the original workflow: Cell counts per sample came from amplifying reference gene primers. The assay was immunoSEQ multiplex PCR, and TCRdb's table has in-frame clones only and misses some. From that table come the V and J calls and clone size; the DNA was used to work out D and trimming. The sample shows about 59,000 clones, roughly 85% of them seen only once. Germline V lookup: CDR1 MNHEY, CDR2 SVGAGI. The CDR3 runs 15 residues. V shed 6 bases and J shed 1 base, with 15 bases lying between them. The clonotype was recovered from a man in his fifties or sixties with acute or convalescent COVID-19. The V call is TRBV6-5, the J call TRBJ1-1; D is undetermined. Sequencing was performed on peripheral blood. CDR3 sequence: CASSPLSAGNTEAFF. Here the CDR3 DNA reads TGTGCCAGCAGCCCCCTGAGTGCCGGGAACACTGAAGCTTTCTTT.